This TCR beta chain was profiled in a study of shared clonotypes between healthy human individuals (dated by TCRdb to 2018 to 2020). Some background on the complete study: A few men and two women, aged 18 to 49 years, made up the cohort. Blood TCR repertoires of roughly five healthy adults were deeply sequenced to estimate repertoire size and the extent of clonotype sharing between individuals. To increase sequencing depth and limit assay-specific biases, different laboratories used diverse techniques to prepare libraries and sequence TCR repertoires. Per donor, three plates each were used for CD4 naive and CD4 memory, two for CD8 naive, and one for CD8 memory. Leukapheresis yielded between about 0.85 and 9 billion PBMCs per donor.

V is clipped by 6 bases and J by 1 base, and the sequence between their germline boundaries is 15 bases long. The germline V gene sets CDR1 to MGHDK and CDR2 to SYGVNS. From the cysteine up to the phenylalanine, the CDR3 has a length of 15 residues. The kept DNA is CDR3 alone, 45 bases in frame from the first base. The donors were healthy, HIV-negative adults who had no recently reported acute infections or vaccinations. Every donor was a Caucasian adult living in Nashville, Tennessee, USA. CD4+ T cells were enriched by magnetic negative selection, after which naive cells were positively selected on CD45RA and the negative fraction was taken as the memory subset. Blood was collected by leukapheresis, and PBMCs were isolated by Ficoll-Histopaque density gradient centrifugation and then cryopreserved in liquid nitrogen vapor phase. Analytical flow cytometry was used to check the purity and quantity of each magnetically sorted T cell population. From each sorted fraction, genomic DNA was isolated and quantified by UV absorbance on a Nanodrop 2000c.

Using the deep immunoSEQ assay, TCR CDR3 regions were amplified from genomic DNA by multiplex PCR. Genomic DNA extracted from each cell subset was distributed evenly over all wells of several immunoSEQ 96-well plates, and each plate served as one replicate. For sorted subsets, around 200 ng genomic DNA, equal to 30,000 to 35,000 T cell genomes, was loaded into each replicate PCR. Purified libraries were quantified with a Qubit 3.0 fluorometer, sized on a Bioanalyzer 2100, and re-quantified with the KAPA Library Quantification kit. Every immunoSEQ 96-well plate was sequenced on a dedicated single-read 150-cycle Illumina NextSeq 550 flow cell. Under the source paper's analysis protocol: Because the immunoSEQ output held only junctional sequences and lacked quality scores, the filtering could not match the filtering applied to full-length reads. Sequences were annotated with PyIR, a Python wrapper for IgBLAST v1.9, using IMGT germline references to assign V/J genes and CDR3. Reads were removed for weak V/J assignments (E-value above 1e-6), missing CDR3, stop codons, out-of-frame junctions, or ambiguous translated residues. V3J clonotypes were defined as sequences sharing the same inferred V gene, J gene, and CDR3 amino acid sequence. The percentage overlap between two repertoires was calculated by dividing the number of shared unique clonotypes by the size of the smaller repertoire. Repertoire richness was assessed with RTK rarefaction, the Chao1 estimator, and Recon v2.1 estimates of unobserved clonotypes. For all TCRbeta clonotypes obtained by the gDNA method from a handful of donors, generation probabilities were computed with OLGA. Held by TCRdb, this immuneACCESS table contains in-frame sequences only and omits some clones. Under half of the omission traces to an unresolved V gene where checked; the cause of the rest is unknown. V, J and clone size were drawn from that table, and D and trimming were deduced from the DNA. In this sample the table shows around 2.5 million clones, approximately 94% of which occur a single time. The top ten clonotypes cover more than 0.35% of the sample.

Paper-wide results and their limitations: Based on pairwise subsampling, the degree of clonotype sharing among donors was expected to be affected by sequencing depth. Roughly 5.2% of naive CD4, 3% to 3.5% of naive CD8, 2.3% of memory CD4, and around 0.4% of memory CD8 clonotypes were shared across several donors. Naive subsets generally had larger estimated clonotype richness than memory subsets. Incomplete sequencing was indicated by rarefaction of sorted-subset datasets, despite the large sequencing depth. Compared with non-shared clonotypes, clonotypes shared by all four sorted-subset donors had higher generation probabilities. Sampling was restricted to blood, and TCR repertoires in tissues likely differ from the TCR repertoires found in blood. Because the study included a small number of donors, the genetic and exposure-history diversity represented was limited.

With respect to this clone: Its recognized antigen is unknown. Base qualities are not provided; no much larger clone lies one nucleotide away.

This receptor was obtained from a man between 18 and 29 years old in good health. Some clones in this sample may be carry-over from other donors' samples. The specimen was naive CD4+ T cells from PBMCs. According to the study, the label for this sample's cell subset or site signals: CD45RA+ positively selected. The chain was built from TRBV25-1 and TRBJ1-1; the D gene is perhaps TRBD1, from 5 matching bases. The DNA reads TGTGCCAGCAGCCAGGTGGGGCGGGGGAACACTGAAGCTTTCTTT. Translated, it gives CASSQVGRGNTEAFF.